The present entry profiles one T cell receptor beta chain with its context. This sample was taken from a study of blood T cell repertoires in COVID-19. The overall study: Specimens from acute and convalescent COVID-19 originated in the United States, Italy and Spain. PBMCs, B-cell-depleted T cells, or T cells were the source of the cDNA or gDNA that made up the material.

As processed by the authors: Amplification from reference gene primers served as the basis for estimated nucleated cell counts. Clones were read by immunoSEQ multiplex PCR, and TCRdb kept only the in-frame ones, dropping some. Clonal size and the V and J genes are those of that table, whereas D and trimming came from the DNA. This sample has 150,000 to 180,000 clones, with approximately 73% found just once. This CDR3 is 15 amino acids long. V gave up 2 bases and J gave up 7 bases; unmatched junction bases: 6. From germline, CDR1 is MNHEY and CDR2 SMNVEV (reference sequence). The sequencing sample was made of peripheral blood. The sequence was obtained from a woman aged 80 or over with acute or convalescent COVID-19. The chain couples TRBV27 to TRBJ2-1; 9 nucleotides align to TRBD2. CDR3 nucleotide sequence: TGTGCCAGCAGTTTAATTCTGGCGGGAGGGAATGAGCAGTTCTTC. Its protein product is CASSLILAGGNEQFF.